Described below is a single T cell receptor (beta chain) sequence and its context. Its matching antigen is unknown. V gave up 10 bases and J gave up 0 bases, with 13 bases separating them. The CDR3 is 13 amino acids. Germline V gene data show CDR1 as LNHDA and CDR2 as SQIVND (reference sequence). These data originate in a study of PD-1 blockade in classical Hodgkin lymphoma. Assay used: immunoSEQ multiplex PCR; TCRdb lists only in-frame clones, some missing. The sample records 90,000 to 95,000 clones, roughly 89% being singletons. Autologous stem cell transplantation was followed by relapse in every patient, and brentuximab vedotin exposure varied. Study-wide results and limits: Those starting nivolumab under 1 year post-ASCT were excluded. Newly diagnosed patients had baseline TCR diversity that was reportedly lower than that of healthy donors.

The clonotype comes from a human donor with classical Hodgkin lymphoma. The rearrangement uses TRBV19 and TRBJ2-7; perhaps D is TRBD1 or TRBD2 (5 bases each). The sample here was peripheral blood mononuclear cells (PBMCs), taken before the second cycle of nivolumab. The CDR3 loop reads CATRRESSYEQYF. As DNA, the CDR3 is TGTGCCACCCGCAGGGAGAGCTCCTACGAGCAGTACTTC. The whole variable domain, remainder taken from reference TRBV19 and TRBJ2-7, is DGGITQSPKYLFRKEGQNVTLSCEQNLNHDAMYWYRQDPGQGLRLIYYSQIVNDFQKGDIAEGYSVSREKKESFPLTVTSAQKNPTAFYLCATRRESSYEQYFGPGTRLTVT.